This T cell receptor beta chain was found in a study of blood T cell repertoires in COVID-19 (dated by TCRdb to 2018 to 2021). About the full investigation: The collaborator samples originated in the United States, Italy and Spain and spanned the acute and convalescent phases of COVID-19. Where HLA class I and class II types were available, the types were taken from metadata supplied by the sample provider, not from assay-based typing. The dataset comprised deeply sampled blood TCRbeta repertoires from subjects exposed to, actively infected with, or recovered from COVID-19. Samples came from the ongoing ImmuneRACE study (first 160 participants) plus 1,254 subjects from 6 global collaborators. A freely available public database, intended as a resource for researchers studying the immune response to SARS-CoV-2, is where the repertoires were released. The material from the prospective study consisted of cDNA or gDNA derived from T cells, B-cell-depleted T cells, or PBMCs. A de-identified subject ID, COVID-19 status, age in years and sex were almost always included in the sample metadata. Overall study results and their limits: How much clinical and demographic metadata was included differed by source and by participant, and the metadata was provided uncurated.

TCRbeta CDR3 regions were amplified from genomic DNA by means of the immunoSEQ Assay, a bias-controlled multiplex PCR. On the authors' methods: Within the assay, amplification of reference gene primers was used to estimate how many nucleated cells each sample contained. Sequence reads were collapsed and filtered to measure the absolute abundance of every unique TCRbeta CDR3 rearrangement. For each sample, productive Simpson clonality was calculated as the square root of Simpson's diversity index over productive rearrangements. TCRdb obtained this table from immuneACCESS and retained in-frame rearrangements with V and J assigned. These tables miss some clones; where compared with another copy, unresolved V genes account for less than half of the shortfall, and the remainder is unexplained. The V and J calls and clone size were taken over from that table, and D and trimming were inferred from the DNA. Present in this sample are about 150,000 clones, approximately 90% of which were seen just once. Around 1.5% of the sample comes from the top ten.

Whole blood was collected in K2EDTA tubes by collaborating institutions according to the institutions' own protocols. For TCRbeta analysis, collaborators shipped samples as frozen whole blood, isolated PBMCs, or DNA extracted from either of those sample types. According to the germline V gene, CDR1 reads SGHTA and CDR2 reads FQGNSA. V is reduced by 3 bases and J by 0 bases, leaving a spacing of 7 bases between them. Reading from cysteine to phenylalanine, the CDR3 counts 14 amino acids. The read is trimmed to its CDR3 DNA, 42 bases read in frame from base 1. Worth noting for this clone: Its binding antigen is unknown. No much larger clone is present one base from it, and per-base qualities are unavailable.

Rearrangement joined TRBV7-2 to TRBJ2-3; a weak D assignment points to TRBD1 (5 bases agree). This sequence originates from a human donor in a cohort sampled during active COVID-19. The sample consisted of peripheral blood. The bases are TGTGCCAGCAGCTTGTACAGGAGCACAGATACGCAGTATTTT. The resulting protein is CASSLYRSTDTQYF.